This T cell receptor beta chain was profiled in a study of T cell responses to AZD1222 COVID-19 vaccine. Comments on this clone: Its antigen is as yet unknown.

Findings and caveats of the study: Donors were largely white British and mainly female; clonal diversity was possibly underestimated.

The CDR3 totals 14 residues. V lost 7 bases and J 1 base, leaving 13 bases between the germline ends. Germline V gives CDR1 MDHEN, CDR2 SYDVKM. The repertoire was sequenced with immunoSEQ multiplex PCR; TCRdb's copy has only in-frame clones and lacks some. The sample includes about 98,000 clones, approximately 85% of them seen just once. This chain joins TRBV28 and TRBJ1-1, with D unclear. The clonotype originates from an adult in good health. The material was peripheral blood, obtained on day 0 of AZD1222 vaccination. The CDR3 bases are TGTGCCAGCACCGCCCCGTTCAAGAACACTGAAGCTTTCTTT. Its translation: CASTAPFKNTEAFF.